What follows is one T cell receptor (beta chain) and its context. As yet, its antigen is unknown. Controls were healthy donors chosen to match patients in age and sex. Trimming pared 3 bases from V and 1 base from J, leaving 11 bases between. The CDR3 extends over 16 amino acids. Germline-derived CDR1 and CDR2 are SGDLS and YYNGEE. Random hexamers were used to reverse transcribe the RNA input (0.5 to 1 ug). With immunoSEQ multiplex PCR, TCR beta CDR3 was amplified across 54 Vbeta and 13 Jbeta. TCRdb passed the immunoSEQ multiplex PCR reads through MiXCR, listing each CDR3 protein once. The sample has around 190,000 distinct CDR3 sequences, about 94% seen once; the top ten hold 0.085% to 0.12%. This sample was taken from a study of CD8 T cells in Susac syndrome. Study-wide results and caveats: As the study acknowledged, the number of individuals who were part of its TCR sequencing and HLA analysis was relatively small.

The specimen was CD4+ T cells from PBMCs. This receptor was obtained from a human donor in good health. The genes are TRBV9 and TRBJ2-6; D remains unclear. The CDR3 protein is CASSDQFASGANVLTF. The CDR3 coding sequence is TGTGCCAGCAGCGACCAGTTTGCTTCTGGGGCCAACGTCCTGACTTTC.